This entry is about one T cell receptor beta chain. The study recruited people aged roughly 18 to 89 years across 24 US areas. Assignments of participants to cohorts depended upon their own reported clinical history. The record originates from a study of blood T cell repertoires in COVID-19. Generated by immunoSEQ multiplex PCR, the TCRdb table keeps only in-frame clones and is missing some. The table records 390,000 or so clones, around four fifths of them present only once. Source material: PBMCs or T cells enriched from blood (not recorded which). The clonotype originates from a woman aged 45-60 years who had recovered from COVID-19.

The CDR3, as DNA: TGTGCCAGCAGCCACAGGAACACTGAAGCTTTCTTT. Translation: CASSHRNTEAFF. The genes are TRBV6-1 and TRBJ1-1; D remains ambiguous. Germline-derived CDR1 and CDR2 are MNHNS and SASEGT. V gave up 6 bases and J gave up 1 base, with 6 bases separating them. The CDR3 is 12 residues long.